What follows are 28 T cell receptor beta chains derived from one specimen sequenced in a study of blood T cell repertoires in COVID-19. Sequenced by immunoSEQ multiplex PCR; TCRdb stores in-frame clones only, minus some. The table has fewer than 250,000 clones, about nine tenths seen once. The specimen sequenced was peripheral blood. These receptors were obtained from a woman aged 55-69 years with acute or convalescent COVID-19.

The rearrangement uses TRBV30 and TRBJ1-2; tentative D call: TRBD1 (6 bases). Germline CDR1 and CDR2: GTSNPN and SVGIG (reference sequence). The CDR3 spans 12 residues. V was shortened by 1 base and J by 7 bases, with 10 bases between the two germline ends. Here the CDR3 DNA reads TGTGCCTGGAGTGGGGGGCCGGGTGGCTACACCTTC. This codes for CAWSGGPGGYTF. Looking up the rest from reference TRBV30 and TRBJ1-2 gives the full variable domain: SQTIHQWPATLVQPVGSPLSLECTVEGTSNPNLYWYRQAAGRGLQLLFYSVGIGQISSEVPQNLSASRPQDRQFILSSKKLLLSDSGFYLCAWSGGPGGYTFGSGTRLTVV.

J is TRBJ2-3 and V is TRBV24-1; 13 positions match TRBD2. From germline, CDR1 is KGHDR and CDR2 SFDVKD. The trim removed 4 bases at V and 6 bases at J, leaving 9 bases unmatched. This CDR3 has 17 residues. CDR3 coding DNA: TGTGCCACCAGTGAGACCGGGACTAGCGGGACTCACGATACGCAGTATTTT. Translated: CATSETGTSGTHDTQYF.

V usage is TRBV30 and J usage is TRBJ1-3; D remains unclear. The CDR3 has 19 residues. V was shortened by 2 bases and J by 0 bases, with 23 bases between the two germline ends. CDR1 GTSNPN and CDR2 SVGIG come from the germline V gene (reference sequence). The DNA of the CDR3 is TGTGCCTGGAGTCGCCCAGGCCCAATGACCGGTAGCTCTGGAAACACCATATATTTT. This encodes CAWSRPGPMTGSSGNTIYF.

V usage is TRBV9 and J usage is TRBJ1-3, with D tentatively TRBD1 (5 bases). Trimming removed 0 bases from V and 0 bases from J, with 10 bases in between. CDR3 length equals 16 residues. In germline, CDR1 is SGDLS, CDR2 YYNGEE. DNA of the CDR3: TGTGCCAGCAGCGTAGCAGGGCTGAGCTCTGGAAACACCATATATTTT. Translation gives CASSVAGLSSGNTIYF.

The genes are TRBV7-6 and TRBJ2-7; 9 bases map to TRBD2. The CDR3 spans 16 residues. With 6 bases clipped from V and 3 bases from J, the junction kept 12 bases outside the gene matches. Germline CDR1 and CDR2: SGHVS and FNYEAQ. Here the CDR3 DNA reads TGTGCCAGCAGTGCCGGCGGGAGGGCCAAGTTCTACGAGCAGTACTTC. This codes for CASSAGGRAKFYEQYF.

The CDR3 DNA follows: TGTGCCAGCAGCTTAGATCGGCAGGGAGGGAATTCACCCCTCCACTTT. Its translation: CASSLDRQGGNSPLHF. The rearrangement joins TRBV11-2 to TRBJ1-6; TRBD1 is a possible D gene (5 bases). The V end was cut by 0 bases, the J end by 7 bases, with 13 bases between. Looked up from germline, CDR1 is SGHAT and CDR2 is FQNNGV. The CDR3 loop spans 16 amino acids.

The rearrangement links TRBV2 to TRBJ2-3; TRBD2 aligns across 13 bases. J lost 6 bases, V lost 4 bases, and 16 bases had no gene match. The germline CDR1 and CDR2 sequences are SNHLY and FYNNEI. CDR3 length: 19 residues. CDR3 sequence (DNA): TGTGCCAGCAGTGGGATCGGGACTAGCGGGGACCTTCCCCCCGATACGCAGTATTTT. Its translation is CASSGIGTSGDLPPDTQYF.

This clone was seen only a few times. V gene TRBV21-1 combines with J gene TRBJ2-7; TRBD2 is taken as the D call from the table, unchecked against the DNA. TRBV21-1 is a pseudogene segment. CDR3 length equals 15 residues. The DNA for the CDR3 is TGTGCCAGCAGCATGCCGACTAGCGGGAGCCACGAGCAGTACTTC. Protein: CASSMPTSGSHEQYF.

The chain joins TRBV11-3 to TRBJ2-1, with 9 bases matching TRBD2. Germline V gene data show CDR1 as SGHNT and CDR2 as YENEEA. V dropped 3 bases and J dropped 0; count of bases not matched to a gene: 0. The CDR3 has 15 amino acids. CDR3 nucleotide sequence: TGTGCCAGCAGCTTTAGCGGGAGCTCCTACAATGAGCAGTTCTTC. As protein: CASSFSGSSYNEQFF.

The gene calls are TRBV5-1 and TRBJ1-2; D gene unclear. Trimming removed 0 bases from V and 8 bases from J, with 8 bases in between. The CDR3 runs 12 residues. The germline CDR1 and CDR2 sequences are SGHRS and YFSETQ. CDR3 in amino acids: CASSLATRGYTF. For the CDR3, the DNA is TGCGCCAGCAGCTTGGCGACACGGGGCTACACCTTC.

This clone has only a few counts. The chain carries TRBV5-6 and TRBJ2-4; tentative D call: TRBD1 (5 bases). Trimming stripped 7 bases from V and 2 bases from J, with 19 bases between. Germline CDR1 reads SGHDT; CDR2 reads YYEEEE. The CDR3 runs 16 residues. The DNA for the CDR3 is TGTGCCAGCCGATCCTTGTGGGGCGCGACCAAAAACATTCAGTACTTC. This encodes CASRSLWGATKNIQYF.

This clone was detected once. The gene calls are TRBV18 and TRBJ2-1; 9 nucleotides line up with TRBD1. The V gene end was trimmed by 6 bases and the J gene end by 9 bases; junction bases not matched to a gene: 6. From germline, CDR1 is KGHSH and CDR2 LQKENI. The CDR3 runs to 13 residues. This CDR3 is CASSRTGVPEQFF. CDR3 coding DNA: TGTGCCAGCTCGCGGACAGGGGTTCCTGAGCAGTTCTTC.

The chain couples TRBV11-2 to TRBJ2-7; TRBD1 is a possible D gene (6 bases). CDR3 length equals 14 residues. Germline loops: CDR1 SGHAT, CDR2 FQNNGV. Trimming removed 5 bases from V and 6 bases from J, with 17 bases in between. CDR3 protein: CASSTAYGTSEQYF. Written as DNA, the CDR3 is TGTGCCAGCAGCACCGCCTACGGGACATCCGAGCAGTACTTC.

In this sample, this clone turned up a few times. The gene calls are TRBV6-2 or TRBV6-3 and TRBJ2-3; 7 bases align to TRBD2. V lost 6 bases to trimming and J lost 2 bases; unmatched junction nucleotides: 11. The CDR3 covers 16 residues. CDR1 and CDR2 from the germline V gene are MNHEY and SVGEGT. The CDR3 region is CASSWMRREPTDTQYF. In DNA form, the CDR3 reads TGTGCCAGCAGCTGGATGCGGCGGGAGCCCACAGATACGCAGTATTTT.

The CDR3 DNA is TGTGCCAGTAGTTTCGGACAGGAGCGCAACTATGGCTACACCTTC. Encoded protein: CASSFGQERNYGYTF. The chain links TRBV19 to TRBJ1-2; 7 nucleotides match TRBD1. The germline CDR1 and CDR2 sequences are LNHDA and SQIVND (reference sequence). This CDR3 has 15 residues. J lost 2 bases, V lost 5 bases, and 8 bases had no gene match.

The chain carries TRBV19 and TRBJ1-1; D gene unclear. The germline V gene encodes CDR1 LNHDA and CDR2 SQIVND (reference sequence). The CDR3 consists of 14 residues. V dropped 3 bases and J dropped 1 base, with 9 bases sitting between them. The CDR3 sequence is CASSIIGSNTEAFF. CDR3 DNA: TGTGCCAGTAGTATTATCGGGTCGAACACTGAAGCTTTCTTT.

The rearrangement joins TRBV18 to TRBJ2-1; possible D gene TRBD1, 6 bases. The germline CDR1 and CDR2 sequences are KGHSH and LQKENI. The CDR3 is 12 amino acids. Trimming left V 3 bases short and J 7 bases short, with 7 bases between. The CDR3 loop reads CASSPQGNEQFF. In nucleotides, the CDR3 is TGTGCCAGCTCACCCCAGGGGAATGAGCAGTTCTTC.

This chain links TRBV18 with TRBJ2-3, with 14 bases that match TRBD2. The CDR3 totals 17 residues. Germline V lookup: CDR1 KGHSH, CDR2 LQKENI. Trimming took 2 bases from V and 5 from J; bases not matched to a gene: 6. CDR3 amino acids: CASSPTGLAGGLDTQYF. The CDR3, as DNA: TGTGCCAGCTCACCAACCGGACTAGCGGGGGGACTAGATACGCAGTATTTT.

This chain uses TRBV11-2 with TRBJ2-3; 13 bases map to TRBD2. The ends lost 4 bases at V and 4 bases at J; junction bases unmatched: 2. This CDR3 is built from 15 residues. Germline V lookup: CDR1 SGHAT, CDR2 FQNNGV. CDR3 nucleotide sequence: TGTGCCAGCAGCTACGGACTAGCGGGAGCAGATACGCAGTATTTT. This translates into CASSYGLAGADTQYF.

This sequence joins TRBV18 and TRBJ1-3; 8 nucleotides match TRBD1. Germline trimming cut 4 bases from V and 8 bases from J; bases unmatched to any gene: 10. The CDR3 is made up of 15 amino acids. Germline lookup yields CDR1 KGHSH and CDR2 LQKENI. The CDR3 nucleotides read TGTGCCAGCTCACTAGGACAGGGAAATACGGACACCATATATTTT. Translating gives CASSLGQGNTDTIYF.

The chain has TRBV5-1 and TRBJ2-7, with 7 bases that match TRBD1. The CDR3 is 15 amino acids. V was clipped by 4 bases and J by 0 bases; unmatched bases: 7. CDR1 SGHRS and CDR2 YFSETQ come from the germline V gene. In DNA form, the CDR3 reads TGCGCCAGCAGCCCGTTGACAGGGAGCTCCTACGAGCAGTACTTC. It yields the protein CASSPLTGSSYEQYF.

The chain is built from TRBV10-1 and TRBJ1-2; 8 bases are a match to TRBD1. Germline V gene sequence: CDR1 WNHNN, CDR2 SYGVQD (reference sequence). V was pared by 6 bases and J by 8 bases, with 8 bases of the junction left unmatched. The CDR3 length is 13 residues. CDR3 sequence (DNA): TGCGCCAGCAGGGGGACAGGTCGTGGGGGCTACACCTTC. Its protein is CASRGTGRGGYTF.

This chain connects TRBV19 to TRBJ1-1; TRBD1 might be the D (5 bases). The CDR3 is 14 amino acids. Trimming cost V 2 bases and J 7 bases, with 14 bases left between them. Looked up from germline, CDR1 is LNHDA and CDR2 is SQIVND (reference sequence). CDR3 sequence (DNA): TGTGCCAGTAGTATAACCGGGAGTGGGGGTGAAGCTTTCTTT. The encoded protein is CASSITGSGGEAFF.

V usage is TRBV4-2 and J usage is TRBJ2-7; 12 positions match TRBD2. Germline CDR1 reads LGHNA; CDR2 reads YNFKEQ. This CDR3 contains 15 residues. J was trimmed by 3 bases and V by 5 bases; bases with no gene match: 5. The CDR3 is CASSDGTSGFYEQYF. The CDR3 region has the DNA TGTGCCAGCAGCGATGGGACTAGCGGGTTCTACGAGCAGTACTTC.

V gene TRBV4-2 combines with J gene TRBJ2-3, with D perhaps TRBD2 (7 bases). This CDR3 spans 14 amino acids. Germline V CDR1 and CDR2: LGHNA, YNFKEQ. Trimming pared 2 bases from V and 14 bases from J, leaving 20 bases between. CDR3 sequence: CASSQWRGPSPPYF. The CDR3 nucleotides read TGTGCCAGCAGCCAATGGCGGGGGCCCTCCCCGCCGTATTTT.

This clone has a handful of counts. The CDR3, as DNA: TGCGCCAGCAGCTTGGTTCAGGGCAGAGGCGAGCAGTACTTC. Translation: CASSLVQGRGEQYF. The chain recombines TRBV5-1 with TRBJ2-7; TRBD1 is a possible D gene (5 bases). V lost 0 bases, J lost 6 bases, and 13 bases lay in between. The germline CDR1 and CDR2 sequences are SGHRS and YFSETQ. The CDR3 loop spans 14 amino acids.

This clone was seen a few times. The chain employs TRBV7-2 and TRBJ1-2; no clear D gene. V lost 1 base, J lost 7 bases, and 10 bases lay in between. Germline V gene data show CDR1 as SGHTA and CDR2 as FQGNSA. This CDR3 is 13 amino acids long. The CDR3 spells CASSLDLLGGYTF. For the CDR3, the DNA is TGTGCCAGCAGCTTAGACCTCCTCGGTGGCTACACCTTC.

The genes are TRBV3-1 (or the pseudogene TRBV3-2) and TRBJ2-3; 7 nucleotides match TRBD2. With V trimmed by 7 bases and J by 0 bases, 4 bases remained unmatched. CDR1 and CDR2 (germline): LGHDT, YNNKEL (reference sequence). CDR3 length: 14 amino acids. DNA for the CDR3: TGTGCCAGCAAGACTAGCAGCAGCACAGATACGCAGTATTTT. Translation: CASKTSSSTDTQYF.